The 28 T cell receptor beta chains in this list originate from one sample, sequenced in a study of blood T cell repertoires in COVID-19. The assay was immunoSEQ multiplex PCR, and TCRdb's table has in-frame clones only and misses some. The data hold about 100,000 clones, with less than 85% observed a single time. The sequencing sample was made of peripheral blood. Source of these receptors: a woman aged 55-69 years with acute or convalescent COVID-19.

This clone came up a few times. This sequence joins TRBV6-1 and TRBJ2-1; TRBD2 might be the D (6 bases). Germline assignment: CDR1 MNHNS and CDR2 SASEGT. The germline V and J ends were trimmed by 2 bases and 6 bases, with 17 bases remaining between them. The CDR3 contains 16 residues. DNA for the CDR3: TGTGCCAGCAGTGAAACCCTCGCGGCGGGGTCCAATGAGCAGTTCTTC. Translating gives CASSETLAAGSNEQFF.

This chain links TRBV18 with TRBJ1-5; D gene ambiguous. This CDR3 contains 16 residues. Germline CDR1 KGHSH, CDR2 LQKENI. The V end was cut by 3 bases, the J end by 2 bases, with 14 bases between. The CDR3 spells CASSPQAGGGNQPQHF. Here the CDR3 DNA reads TGTGCCAGCTCACCCCAGGCAGGAGGTGGCAATCAGCCCCAGCATTTT.

The J gene is TRBJ1-1, the V gene TRBV3-1 (or the pseudogene TRBV3-2), with a tentative D call TRBD1 (5 bases). V dropped 8 bases and J dropped 3 bases, with 16 bases sitting between them. The CDR3 totals 14 residues. The germline V gene has CDR1 LGHDT and CDR2 YNNKEL (reference sequence). CDR3 region: CASAGVGAYTEAFF. CDR3 coding DNA: TGTGCCAGCGCCGGTGTTGGGGCGTACACTGAAGCTTTCTTT.

This chain links TRBV5-5 with TRBJ1-3; D is ambiguous. The germline V gene encodes CDR1 SGHKS and CDR2 YYEKEE (reference sequence). Trimming stripped 5 bases from V and 3 bases from J, with 15 bases between. This CDR3 region has 15 residues. The CDR3 region is CASSPIQAYGNTIYF. CDR3 DNA sequence: TGTGCCAGCAGTCCTATTCAGGCTTATGGAAACACCATATATTTT.

CDR3 loop: CASSYSGAEGGQPQHF. The CDR3 DNA is TGTGCCAGCAGTTACTCGGGAGCAGAGGGCGGTCAGCCCCAGCATTTT. V gene TRBV6-5 combines with J gene TRBJ1-5; no clear D gene. V lost 0 bases, J lost 6 bases, and 15 bases lay in between. Germline CDR1 reads MNHEY; CDR2 reads SVGAGI. This CDR3 spans 16 amino acids.

In its sample, this clone was seen a few times. The chain couples TRBV7-9 to TRBJ1-1; D is perhaps TRBD1 (5 bases). Looked up from germline, CDR1 is SEHNR and CDR2 is FQNEAQ (reference sequence). There are 14 residues in the CDR3. V was pared by 2 bases and J by 3 bases, with 10 bases between. The CDR3: CASSLSAGYTEAFF. The CDR3 coding sequence is TGTGCCAGCAGCTTATCTGCAGGGTACACTGAAGCTTTCTTT.

The V and J genes are TRBV7-9 and TRBJ2-3; D may be TRBD1 (5 bases). This CDR3 has 17 amino acids. Trimming took off 1 base at V and 0 bases at J, with 14 bases between the two ends. CDR1 SEHNR and CDR2 FQNEAQ come from the germline V gene (reference sequence). The CDR3 loop is CASSLGETASSTDTQYF. CDR3 DNA: TGTGCCAGCAGCTTAGGTGAGACAGCTTCTAGCACAGATACGCAGTATTTT. Based on the CDR3 plus reference TRBV7-9 and TRBJ2-3, the full variable domain is DTGVSQNPRHKITKRGQNVTFRCDPISEHNRLYWYRQTLGQGPEFLTYFQNEAQLEKSRLLSDRFSAERPKGSFSTLEIQRTEQGDSAMYLCASSLGETASSTDTQYFGPGTRLTVL.

The chain uses TRBV28 and TRBJ2-7; D not certain. The CDR3 sequence is 12 residues long. Between the trimmed V and J ends, which lost 8 bases and 7 bases, there was a span of 15 bases. CDR1 is MDHEN, CDR2 SYDVKM, per germline. CDR3 amino acids: CASGLSRREQYF. The DNA of the CDR3 is TGTGCCAGCGGCCTGTCGCGCAGGGAGCAGTACTTC.

This clone was detected once. V usage is TRBV7-9 and J usage is TRBJ2-7; the match to TRBD1 covers 7 bases. With V trimmed by 2 bases and J by 1 base, 2 bases remained unmatched. The CDR3 runs 14 residues. Germline V gene sequence: CDR1 SEHNR, CDR2 FQNEAQ (reference sequence). The CDR3 loop is CASSLPGGSYEQYF. CDR3 in DNA: TGTGCCAGCAGCTTACCAGGGGGATCCTACGAGCAGTACTTC.

This chain connects TRBV30 to TRBJ1-5, with D possibly being TRBD1 (5 bases). The CDR3 extends over 13 amino acids. Trimming shortened V by 5 bases and J by 1 base, and 9 bases separated the two germline ends. Per the germline V gene, CDR1 is GTSNPN and CDR2 is SVGIG (reference sequence). CDR3 amino acids: CAWAGKSNQPQHF. For the CDR3, the DNA is TGTGCCTGGGCAGGGAAGAGCAATCAGCCCCAGCATTTT.

This clone was picked up a small number of times. The genes are TRBV19 and TRBJ1-2; 7 nucleotides agree with TRBD1. CDR1 is LNHDA, CDR2 SQIVND, per germline (reference sequence). The CDR3 extends over 15 amino acids. With 4 bases clipped from V and 6 bases from J, the junction kept 11 bases outside the gene matches. The CDR3 DNA is TGTGCCAGTAGTACCGGGACAGACCTAGGAAATGGCTACACCTTC. It yields the protein CASSTGTDLGNGYTF.

V usage is TRBV12-3 or TRBV12-4 and J usage is TRBJ2-3; weak D call: TRBD1 (5 bases). This CDR3 region has 13 residues. V dropped 4 bases and J dropped 2 bases, with 7 bases sitting between them. DNA of the CDR3: TGTGCCAGCAGTTCAGGGAACACAGATACGCAGTATTTT. Protein: CASSSGNTDTQYF.

The V gene is TRBV12-3 or TRBV12-4, the J gene TRBJ2-7; D ambiguous. Trimming removed 1 base at V and 6 bases at J, with 4 bases between. The CDR3 totals 11 residues. The CDR3 sequence is CASSLVAEQYF. In nucleotides, the CDR3 is TGTGCCAGCAGTTTAGTAGCCGAGCAGTACTTC.

Written as DNA, the CDR3 is TGTGCCACCAGTGTCGAAGTGGGGCTAGCGAGCACCGGGGAGCTGTTTTTT. Protein product: CATSVEVGLASTGELFF. The chain joins TRBV24-1 to TRBJ2-2; the D gene is possibly TRBD2 (6 bases). The CDR3 has 17 amino acids. The V end lost 5 bases, the J end lost 4 bases, and 19 bases lay between the germline ends. Germline-derived CDR1 and CDR2 are KGHDR and SFDVKD.

The J gene is TRBJ1-3, the V gene TRBV18; maybe TRBD1 (6 bases). Trimming shortened V by 6 bases and J by 0 bases, and 12 bases separated the two germline ends. The CDR3 covers 15 residues. Germline values: CDR1 KGHSH, CDR2 LQKENI. The CDR3 region has the DNA TGTGCCAGCTCTACCGGGACAACCTCTGGAAACACCATATATTTT. It specifies CASSTGTTSGNTIYF.

The chain joins TRBV7-9 to TRBJ1-2; TRBD1 matches 7 bases. The CDR3 covers 14 residues. The J segment lost 5 bases and the V segment lost 5 bases, leaving 8 bases of the junction unmatched. Germline V gene sequence: CDR1 SEHNR, CDR2 FQNEAQ (reference sequence). Here the CDR3 reads CASSVTTGKYGYTF. In DNA, the CDR3 is TGTGCCAGCAGCGTGACGACAGGGAAGTATGGCTACACCTTC.

The CDR3 coding sequence is TGTGCCAGCAGTGCCTGGGACAGGGGCAAATACGAGCAGTACTTC. It encodes CASSAWDRGKYEQYF. This chain links TRBV28 with TRBJ2-7; 10 bases fit TRBD1. CDR1 is MDHEN and CDR2 is SYDVKM in the germline V gene. This CDR3 is 15 amino acids long. The V and J ends lost 5 bases and 4 bases, in that order; junction bases with no gene match: 8.

The chain has TRBV7-8 and TRBJ1-6; TRBD1 agrees at 8 bases. CDR1 is SGHVS and CDR2 is FQNEAQ in the germline V gene. Trimming took 5 bases from V and 5 from J; bases not matched to a gene: 5. There are 15 residues in the CDR3. The CDR3 coding sequence is TGTGCCAGCAGCGACAGGGGAAGGAATAATTCACCCCTCCACTTT. Protein product: CASSDRGRNNSPLHF.

The rearrangement links TRBV18 to TRBJ2-2; possibly TRBD1 for D (5 bases). Germline CDR1 KGHSH, CDR2 LQKENI. This CDR3 is 15 amino acids long. Trimming left V 0 bases short and J 4 bases short, with 9 bases between. For the CDR3, the DNA is TGTGCCAGCTCACCACCGATCAGGGCCACCGGGGAGCTGTTTTTT. Translated: CASSPPIRATGELFF.

Concerning this clone itself: The junction departs from the called germline gene at one end, perhaps through a read error. The genes are TRBV2 and TRBJ2-3; D perhaps matches TRBD1 (6 bases). CDR1 and CDR2 (germline): SNHLY, FYNNEI. The CDR3 runs to 15 residues. The CDR3 protein is CASSEPTGSTDTQYF. The CDR3 DNA reads as TGTGCCAGCAGTGAGCCGACAGGTAGCACGGATACGCAGTATTTT.

In DNA, the CDR3 is TGTGCCAGCAGCCCGGCGGCCGGGCGGGGGGCCCAGTACTTC. Translating gives CASSPAAGRGAQYF. The chain couples TRBV3-1 (or the pseudogene TRBV3-2) to TRBJ2-5; 8 nucleotides agree with TRBD2. Trimming removed 4 bases from V and 9 bases from J; junction bases left unmatched: 10. The length of the CDR3 is 14 residues. The germline CDR1 and CDR2 sequences are LGHDT and YNNKEL (reference sequence).

Concerning this clone itself: The same CDR3 arises from other DNA sequences in this sample as well. The rearrangement joins TRBV14 to TRBJ1-1; 8 bases fit TRBD1. The CDR3 totals 13 residues. V was clipped by 4 bases and J by 5 bases; unmatched bases: 3. Germline loops: CDR1 SGHDN, CDR2 FVKESK. The CDR3 sequence: CASSLTGGTEAFF. CDR3 sequence (DNA): TGTGCCAGCAGCCTAACAGGGGGGACTGAAGCTTTCTTT.

The chain carries TRBV6-1 and TRBJ2-4; the D gene is possibly TRBD1 (5 bases). The CDR3 runs to 15 residues. Germline assignment: CDR1 MNHNS and CDR2 SASEGT. Trimming cost V 2 bases and J 5 bases, with 13 bases left between them. The CDR3 here is CASSETGRAQNIQYF. Written as DNA, the CDR3 is TGTGCCAGCAGTGAAACAGGCAGGGCCCAAAACATTCAGTACTTC.

This sequence joins TRBV11-1 and TRBJ2-1, with 8 bases fitting TRBD2. Germline CDR1 and CDR2: SGHAT and FQDESV (reference sequence). The ends lost 4 bases at V and 4 bases at J; junction bases unmatched: 6. There are 15 residues in the CDR3. The CDR3 region is CASSSPGLGYNEQFF. The CDR3 nucleotides are TGTGCCAGCAGCTCCCCGGGACTAGGGTACAATGAGCAGTTCTTC.

The CDR3 DNA sequence: TGTGCCAGCAGCGTAGGGACAGGGGACACTGAAGCTTTCTTT. It translates to CASSVGTGDTEAFF. The chain has TRBV9 and TRBJ1-1, with TRBD1 matching 9 bases. The germline V gene encodes CDR1 SGDLS and CDR2 YYNGEE. With V trimmed by 0 bases and J by 3 bases, 0 bases remained unmatched. This CDR3 region has 14 residues.

The gene calls are TRBV9 and TRBJ1-5; no definite D call. This CDR3 comprises 15 residues. Germline CDR1 and CDR2: SGDLS and YYNGEE. Trimming took 0 bases from V and 0 from J, leaving 7 bases between them. CDR3 nucleotide sequence: TGTGCCAGCAGCGTAGCCGGGGTTAGCAATCAGCCCCAGCATTTT. This translates into CASSVAGVSNQPQHF.

V and J are TRBV28 and TRBJ1-3; maybe TRBD1 (5 bases). Between the trimmed V and J ends, which lost 2 bases and 1 base, there was a span of 6 bases. CDR1 MDHEN and CDR2 SYDVKM come from the germline V gene. The length of the CDR3 is 14 residues. In DNA form, the CDR3 reads TGTGCCAGCAGTTTACAGGGTTCTGGAAACACCATATATTTT. Protein product: CASSLQGSGNTIYF.

This chain joins TRBV3-1 (or the pseudogene TRBV3-2) and TRBJ2-5; 8 bases align to TRBD1. The germline CDR1 and CDR2 sequences are LGHDT and YNNKEL (reference sequence). The CDR3 length is 13 residues. Losses at the gene ends were 4 bases for V and 2 bases for J; bases not matched to a gene: 0. Written as DNA, the CDR3 is TGTGCCAGCAGCCGGACAGGGCAAGAGACCCAGTACTTC. Amino acid sequence: CASSRTGQETQYF.